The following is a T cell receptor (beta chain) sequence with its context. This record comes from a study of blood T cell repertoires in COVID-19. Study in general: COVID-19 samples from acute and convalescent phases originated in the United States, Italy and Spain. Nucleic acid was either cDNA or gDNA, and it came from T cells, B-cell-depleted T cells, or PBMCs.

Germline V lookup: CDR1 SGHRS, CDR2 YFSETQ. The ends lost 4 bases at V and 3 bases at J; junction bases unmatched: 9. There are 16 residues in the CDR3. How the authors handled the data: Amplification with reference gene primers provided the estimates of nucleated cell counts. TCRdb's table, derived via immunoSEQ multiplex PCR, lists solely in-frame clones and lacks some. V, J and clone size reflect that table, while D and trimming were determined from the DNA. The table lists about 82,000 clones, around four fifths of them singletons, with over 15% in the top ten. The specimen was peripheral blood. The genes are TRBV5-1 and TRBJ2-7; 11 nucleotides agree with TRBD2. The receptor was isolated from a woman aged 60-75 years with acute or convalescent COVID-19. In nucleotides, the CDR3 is TGCGCCAGCAGCCCTGGGGGACTAGCGGCAAGCTACGAGCAGTACTTC. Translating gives CASSPGGLAASYEQYF.